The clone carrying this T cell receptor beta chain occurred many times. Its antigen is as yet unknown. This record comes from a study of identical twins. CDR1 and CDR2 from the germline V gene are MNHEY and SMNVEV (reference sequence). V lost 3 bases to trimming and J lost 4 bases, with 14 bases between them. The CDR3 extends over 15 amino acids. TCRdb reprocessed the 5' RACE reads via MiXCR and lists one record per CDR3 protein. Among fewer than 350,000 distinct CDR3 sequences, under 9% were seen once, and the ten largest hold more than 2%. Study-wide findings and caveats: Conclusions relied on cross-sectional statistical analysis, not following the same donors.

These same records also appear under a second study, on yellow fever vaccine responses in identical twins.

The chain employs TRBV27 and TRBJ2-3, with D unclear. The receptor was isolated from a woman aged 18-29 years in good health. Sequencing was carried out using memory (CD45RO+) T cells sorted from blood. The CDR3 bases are TGTGCCAGCAGTTTGGCCCGAGCTGGCGCAGATACGCAGTATTTT. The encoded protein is CASSLARAGADTQYF.